The clone carrying this T cell receptor beta chain has just a few counts. No antigen is known for it. These data belong to a study of CD8 T cells in ankylosing spondylitis. Overall study results and limits: In reactive arthritis synovial fluid and blood, some motif variants had been reported before.

The CDR3 covers 17 residues. With 6 bases removed from V and 2 bases from J, the gap between germline ends came to 23 bases. Making the TCR beta libraries involved quantitative 5'-RACE with molecular barcodes. Via MiXCR, TCRdb re-called the 5' RACE reads, giving one row per CDR3 protein. The sample lists approximately 290,000 distinct CDR3 sequences; less than 25% were seen once. Sequencing was carried out using blood, either unsorted or a sorted T cell fraction (not recorded which). The genes are TRBV12-3 or TRBV12-4 and TRBJ2-7; D tentatively fits TRBD1 or TRBD2 (5 bases each). The source is a female donor with ankylosing spondylitis or in good health (not recorded which). This chain's CDR3 is CASSPRSRGHPTYEQYF. The CDR3 bases are TGTGCCAGCAGCCCTCGTAGCCGGGGCCACCCGACCTACGAGCAGTACTTC.